Below, 21 T cell receptor beta chains from the same sample are listed, as sequenced in a study of shared clonotypes between healthy human individuals. The repertoire was sequenced with immunoSEQ multiplex PCR; TCRdb's copy has only in-frame clones and lacks some. The sample holds about 690,000 clones, 90% seen once. Sequenced input: memory CD8+ T cells from PBMCs. Subset reported: CD45RO+ cells pooled with CCR7-negative TemRA cells. The source of these receptors is a man aged 18 to 35 in good health. Some clones in this sample may be carry-over from other donors' samples.

This chain joins TRBV5-1 and TRBJ2-1; 9 bases are a match to TRBD1. Trimming cost V 0 bases and J 6 bases; bases outside gene matches: 4. CDR1 SGHRS and CDR2 YFSETQ come from the germline V gene. This CDR3 contains 15 residues. The CDR3 here is CASSLVGQGFNEQFF. CDR3 sequence (DNA): TGCGCCAGCAGCTTGGTGGGACAGGGTTTCAATGAGCAGTTCTTC.

The genes are TRBV9 and TRBJ2-3; 12 bases line up with TRBD2. The CDR3 contains 17 residues. V gave up 0 bases and J gave up 4 bases; unmatched junction bases: 6. The germline V gene has CDR1 SGDLS and CDR2 YYNGEE. The CDR3 DNA sequence: TGTGCCAGCAGCGTAGCTAGCGGGAGGGACATATCAGATACGCAGTATTTT. Translated: CASSVASGRDISDTQYF.

The chain links TRBV9 to TRBJ1-1; D remains ambiguous. Looked up from germline, CDR1 is SGDLS and CDR2 is YYNGEE. The ends were cut back, 0 bases at V and 4 bases at J, with 10 bases in the middle. There are 14 residues in the CDR3. The DNA of the CDR3 is TGTGCCAGCAGCGTAGATCGAGGCTCCACTGAAGCTTTCTTT. Translating it yields CASSVDRGSTEAFF.

The chain combines TRBV4-1 with TRBJ2-1; 7 nucleotides agree with TRBD2. The CDR3 runs 17 residues. V lost 0 bases, J lost 0 bases, and 5 bases stayed unmatched. Germline V gene data show CDR1 as MGHRA and CDR2 as YSYEKL. The CDR3 nucleotides are TGCGCCAGCAGCCAAGATTGGGGGACTAACTCCTACAATGAGCAGTTCTTC. Protein sequence: CASSQDWGTNSYNEQFF.

This chain uses TRBV25-1 with TRBJ2-5; D gene unclear. The CDR3 covers 17 residues. V shed 1 base and J shed 0 bases, with 15 bases lying between them. Per the germline V gene, CDR1 is MGHDK and CDR2 is SYGVNS. CDR3: CASSEFRPEEYQETQYF. CDR3 nucleotides: TGTGCCAGCAGTGAATTTAGGCCAGAAGAGTACCAAGAGACCCAGTACTTC.

This chain joins TRBV5-1 and TRBJ2-7; 9 bases fit TRBD1. CDR3 length: 14 residues. V was pared by 4 bases and J by 6 bases, with 8 bases of the junction left unmatched. CDR1 is SGHRS and CDR2 is YFSETQ in the germline V gene. The DNA of the CDR3 is TGCGCCAGCAGCGGCATGGACAGGGGAAGCGAGCAGTACTTC. This encodes CASSGMDRGSEQYF.

This rearrangement joins TRBV7-9 to TRBJ2-5, with D perhaps matching TRBD1 (5 bases). V lost 3 bases to trimming and J lost 4 bases, with 9 bases between them. The CDR3 has 13 residues. Germline CDR1 SEHNR, CDR2 FQNEAQ (reference sequence). In DNA, the CDR3 is TGTGCCAGCAGCTTTCAGGGTCGAGAGACCCAGTACTTC. Its translation is CASSFQGRETQYF.

The chain has TRBV7-9 and TRBJ2-5; weak D call: TRBD1 (6 bases). Germline V gene sequence: CDR1 SEHNR, CDR2 FQNEAQ (reference sequence). V lost 1 base, J lost 5 bases, and 20 bases lay in between. The CDR3 extends over 17 amino acids. The CDR3 sequence is CASSLEGVLPPRETQYF. The CDR3 DNA is TGTGCCAGCAGCTTAGAGGGGGTGCTACCTCCCCGGGAGACCCAGTACTTC. Looking up the rest from reference TRBV7-9 and TRBJ2-5 gives the full variable domain: DTGVSQNPRHKITKRGQNVTFRCDPISEHNRLYWYRQTLGQGPEFLTYFQNEAQLEKSRLLSDRFSAERPKGSFSTLEIQRTEQGDSAMYLCASSLEGVLPPRETQYFGPGTRLLVL.

This chain links TRBV28 with TRBJ2-7; D may correspond to TRBD1 or TRBD2 (5 bases each). Germline values: CDR1 MDHEN, CDR2 SYDVKM. Deletions cut 1 base from V and 1 base from J, with 14 bases between. The CDR3 length is 16 residues. CDR3 region: CASSLFPRWGSYEQYF. The CDR3 region has the DNA TGTGCCAGCAGTTTATTCCCTCGGTGGGGGTCCTACGAGCAGTACTTC.

The chain employs TRBV28 and TRBJ1-2; D remains ambiguous. The length of the CDR3 is 16 residues. V lost 7 bases to trimming and J lost 0 bases, with 18 bases between them. CDR1 and CDR2 from the germline V gene are MDHEN and SYDVKM. CDR3 sequence (DNA): TGTGCCAGCACCTCCATTTGGACGGCTACTAACTATGGCTACACCTTC. This codes for CASTSIWTATNYGYTF.

This clone was seen a single time. The genes are TRBV7-9 and TRBJ2-5; 9 bases are a match to TRBD1. Judging by the DNA end, TRBJ2-7 fits better; the J call may be wrong. CDR1 and CDR2 from the germline V gene are SEHNR and FQNEAQ (reference sequence). This CDR3 is built from 13 residues. CDR3 region: CASSRDRAHEQYF. In nucleotides, the CDR3 is TGTGCCAGCAGCCGGGACAGGGCTCACGAGCAGTACTTC.

The rearrangement links TRBV27 to TRBJ2-7, with a weak D call TRBD1 (5 bases). CDR1 is MNHEY and CDR2 is SMNVEV in the germline V gene (reference sequence). Deletions cut 5 bases from V and 0 bases from J, with 11 bases between. There are 14 residues in the CDR3. The CDR3 protein is CASSPWTLSYEQYF. CDR3 bases: TGTGCCAGCAGTCCCTGGACACTCTCCTACGAGCAGTACTTC.

The chain couples TRBV6-5 to TRBJ1-2, with a weak D call TRBD1 (5 bases). Germline CDR1 and CDR2: MNHEY and SVGAGI. Deletions cut 5 bases from V and 2 bases from J, with 15 bases between. The CDR3 totals 15 residues. CDR3 region: CASSHDRGLNYGYTF. In nucleotides, the CDR3 is TGTGCCAGCAGTCACGACCGGGGCTTAAACTATGGCTACACCTTC.

The DNA for the CDR3 is TGTGCCAGCAGTTTATCTCAACAACCCTACAATGAGCAGTTCTTC. This gives the protein CASSLSQQPYNEQFF. V is TRBV27 and J is TRBJ2-1; D not resolved. CDR3 length: 15 residues. Trimming shortened V by 0 bases and J by 2 bases, and 8 bases separated the two germline ends. Germline V lookup: CDR1 MNHEY, CDR2 SMNVEV (reference sequence).

The chain has TRBV13 and TRBJ2-7; a possible D gene is TRBD2 (6 bases). The V and J ends lost 4 bases and 0 bases respectively, with 7 bases between them. This CDR3 is 13 amino acids long. Germline values: CDR1 PRHDT, CDR2 FYEKMQ (reference sequence). Written as DNA, the CDR3 is TGTGCCAGCAGCTCGGGACTCTCCTACGAGCAGTACTTC. As protein: CASSSGLSYEQYF.

In its sample, this clone was seen a few times. The same CDR3 also results from other DNA sequences found in this sample. CDR3 residues: CASSLLVNYGYTF. CDR3 in DNA: TGTGCCAGCAGTTTACTTGTTAACTATGGCTACACCTTC. The chain uses TRBV28 and TRBJ1-2; no reliable D call. CDR3 size: 13 residues. The ends were cut back, 2 bases at V and 1 base at J, with 5 bases in the middle. Germline loops: CDR1 MDHEN, CDR2 SYDVKM.

V and J are TRBV7-9 and TRBJ2-7, with 7 positions matching TRBD1. V lost 4 bases to trimming and J lost 4 bases; unmatched junction nucleotides: 10. The V gene's germline CDR1 is SEHNR and CDR2 FQNEAQ (reference sequence). The CDR3 has 15 amino acids. The CDR3 nucleotides are TGTGCCAGCAGCTCTCCCCCGGGACAGACTTACGAGCAGTACTTC. It yields the protein CASSSPPGQTYEQYF.

The chain combines TRBV5-8 with TRBJ2-7; D is tentatively TRBD1 or TRBD2 (5 bases each). The V gene's germline CDR1 is SGHTS and CDR2 YDEGEE. CDR3 length: 16 amino acids. Deletions cut 1 base from V and 6 bases from J, with 20 bases between. CDR3 sequence (DNA): TGTGCCAGCAGCTTGTTGGGGACCGCATTAAGAGGCGAGCAGTACTTC. Its protein is CASSLLGTALRGEQYF.

The chain recombines TRBV27 with TRBJ2-7; 7 bases line up with TRBD1. V lost 5 bases to trimming and J lost 0 bases; unmatched junction nucleotides: 4. The length of the CDR3 is 14 residues. Germline CDR1 reads MNHEY; CDR2 reads SMNVEV (reference sequence). CDR3 protein: CASSPGDSSYEQYF. The CDR3 bases are TGTGCCAGCAGTCCCGGGGACAGCTCCTACGAGCAGTACTTC.

This clone was detected once. This rearrangement joins TRBV11-2 to TRBJ2-5; tentative D call: TRBD1 (8 bases). Germline assignment: CDR1 SGHAT and CDR2 FQNNGV. Trimming removed 1 base from V and 2 bases from J, with 23 bases in between. This CDR3 has 19 residues. This CDR3 reads CASSLGGGRGLWGQETQYF. The CDR3 bases are TGTGCCAGCAGCTTAGGCGGGGGCAGGGGGCTTTGGGGACAAGAGACCCAGTACTTC.

The J gene is TRBJ2-7, the V gene TRBV29-1; the match to TRBD1 covers 11 bases. CDR3 length equals 16 residues. After removal of 4 bases from V and 2 bases from J, the junction contained 10 bases not matched to a gene. Germline V gives CDR1 SQVTM, CDR2 ANQGSEA. The CDR3 loop reads CSVVGWDRGFPYEQYF. The CDR3 bases are TGCAGCGTTGTGGGTTGGGACAGGGGGTTCCCCTACGAGCAGTACTTC.